This T cell receptor beta chain was sequenced in a study of regulatory T cells in long-lasting Graves disease. To make TCR beta libraries, researchers used iRepertoire HTBI primers and Arm-PCR of CDR3 regions. TCRdb called the multiplex PCR reads again in MiXCR, with one record for every CDR3 protein. This sample has over 300,000 distinct CDR3 sequences, with roughly 21% found just once. Time point: persistent/refractory GD, antithyroid drugs over 5 years with positive TRAb. After RNA was extracted from PBMCs, the TCR library was made from it. This clonotype originated in a female donor with Graves disease. Sequenced here: peripheral blood mononuclear cells (PBMCs), sampled when the disease was refractory, from a patient treated with antithyroid drugs.

The CDR3 here is CASSLEGRGGLAGLSSYNEQFF. The CDR3 coding sequence is TGTGCCAGCAGCTTAGAGGGCAGGGGGGGACTAGCGGGGCTTTCTTCCTACAATGAGCAGTTCTTC. This sequence joins TRBV11-2 and TRBJ2-3, with TRBD2 matching over 13 bases. The J call is uncertain, as TRBJ2-1 better fits the DNA end. There are 22 residues in the CDR3. CDR1 is SGHAT and CDR2 is FQNNGV in the germline V gene.